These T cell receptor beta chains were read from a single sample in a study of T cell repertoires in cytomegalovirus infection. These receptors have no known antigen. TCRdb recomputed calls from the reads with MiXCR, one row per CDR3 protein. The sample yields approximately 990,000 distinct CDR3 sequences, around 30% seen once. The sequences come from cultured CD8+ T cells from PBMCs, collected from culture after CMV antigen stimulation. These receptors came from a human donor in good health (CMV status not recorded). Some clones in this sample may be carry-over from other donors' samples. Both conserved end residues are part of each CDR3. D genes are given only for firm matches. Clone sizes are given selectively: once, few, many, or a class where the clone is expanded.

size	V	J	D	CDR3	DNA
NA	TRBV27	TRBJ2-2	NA	CASSRSPEELFF	TGTGCCAGCAGTCGATCACCCGAAGAACTGTTTTTT
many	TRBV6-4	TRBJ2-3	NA	CASSDSKGSGTDTQYF	TGTGCCAGCAGTGACTCTAAGGGGAGTGGCACAGATACGCAGTATTTT
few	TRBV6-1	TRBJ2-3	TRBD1	CASSPGTAHTDTQYF	TGTGCCAGCAGCCCCGGGACAGCCCACACAGATACGCAGTATTTT
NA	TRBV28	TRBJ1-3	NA	CASSSFRVENSGNTIYF	TGTGCCAGCAGTTCCTTTCGGGTGGAGAACTCTGGAAACACCATATATTTT
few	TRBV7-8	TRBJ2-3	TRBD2	CASSAGLAASTDTQYF	TGTGCCAGCAGCGCGGGACTAGCGGCTAGCACAGATACGCAGTATTTT
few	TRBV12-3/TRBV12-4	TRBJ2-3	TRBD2	CASSFEVAGGPADTQYF	TGTGCCAGCAGTTTTGAGGTAGCGGGGGGGCCGGCTGATACGCAGTATTTT
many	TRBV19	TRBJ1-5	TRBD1	CASSTPTGMINQPQHF	TGTGCCAGTAGTACGCCGACAGGGATGATCAATCAGCCCCAGCATTTT
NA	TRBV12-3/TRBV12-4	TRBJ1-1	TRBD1	CASTLGTGGAMNTEALF	TGTGCCAGCACTCTCGGGACAGGGGGAGCCATGAACACTGAAGCTTTGTTT
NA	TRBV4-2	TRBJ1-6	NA	CASCSVLGNSPLHF	TGTGCCAGCTGTTCCGTGCTGGGCAATTCACCCCTCCACTTT
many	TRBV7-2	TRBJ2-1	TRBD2	CASSFPRAGASYNEQFF	TGTGCCAGCAGCTTCCCCCGAGCGGGGGCCTCCTACAATGAGCAGTTCTTC
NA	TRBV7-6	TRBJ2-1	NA	CVSSLNPGPQTYNEQFF	TGTGTCAGCAGCTTGAACCCGGGACCCCAAACCTACAATGAGCAGTTCTTC
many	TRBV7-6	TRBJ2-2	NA	CATTGTNTGELFF	TGTGCCACCACAGGGACGAACACCGGGGAGCTGTTTTTT
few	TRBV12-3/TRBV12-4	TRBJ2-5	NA	CASSFPGAGYGETQYF	TGTGCCAGCAGTTTCCCCGGGGCAGGGTATGGAGAGACCCAGTACTTC
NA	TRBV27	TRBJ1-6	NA	CASQQGAYNSPLHF	TGTGCCAGCCAACAGGGTGCCTATAATTCACCCCTCCACTTT
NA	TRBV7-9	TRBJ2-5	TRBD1	CASSLAGGAEETQYF	TGTGCCAGCAGCTTGGCAGGGGGCGCGGAGGAGACCCAGTACTTC
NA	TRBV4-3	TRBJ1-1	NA	CASSQAGTPEAFF	TGCGCCAGCAGCCAAGCCGGGACACCTGAAGCTTTCTTT
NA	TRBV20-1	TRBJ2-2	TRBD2	CSARDLWEGVGGNTGELFF	TGCAGTGCTAGAGATCTTTGGGAGGGTGTTGGGGGAAACACCGGGGAGCTGTTTTTT
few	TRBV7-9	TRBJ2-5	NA	CASSRPVKETQYF	TGTGCCAGCAGTCGACCGGTTAAAGAGACCCAGTACTTC
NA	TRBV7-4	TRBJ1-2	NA	CASNLEGRNGYTF	TGTGCCAGCAATCTAGAAGGACGTAATGGCTACACCTTC
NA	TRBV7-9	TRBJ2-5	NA	CASRRPQGLSETQYF	TGTGCCAGCAGGAGGCCACAGGGACTCTCCGAGACCCAGTACTTC